A single sample gave rise to the 19 T cell receptor beta chains below, sequenced in a study of blood T cell repertoires in COVID-19. Method: immunoSEQ multiplex PCR; TCRdb's copy keeps in-frame clones and lacks some. Here the sample spans under 250,000 clones, about four fifths being singletons. Sample: peripheral blood. The receptor set was obtained from a man aged 50 or older with acute or convalescent COVID-19.

V is TRBV19 and J is TRBJ1-3, with D unresolved. This CDR3 is 15 amino acids long. Trimming shortened V by 8 bases and J by 3 bases, and 17 bases separated the two germline ends. Germline CDR1 and CDR2: LNHDA and SQIVND (reference sequence). The CDR3 DNA is TGTGCCAGTCAAGTATATCGCAGGAATGGAAACACCATATATTTT. Protein product: CASQVYRRNGNTIYF.

This CDR3 is CASSERGTPNNEQFF. The CDR3 DNA reads as TGTGCCAGCAGTGAACGGGGGACCCCTAACAATGAGCAGTTCTTC. V usage is TRBV6-1 and J usage is TRBJ2-1; D is possibly TRBD2 (6 bases). The ends were cut back, 2 bases at V and 5 bases at J, with 13 bases in the middle. The CDR3 is 15 residues long. The germline CDR1 and CDR2 sequences are MNHNS and SASEGT.

This chain connects TRBV7-8 to TRBJ2-1; D possibly corresponds to TRBD2 (6 bases). The CDR3 contains 17 residues. CDR1 and CDR2 from the germline V gene are SGHVS and FQNEAQ. The V end was cut by 1 base, the J end by 0 bases, with 13 bases between. CDR3 in amino acids: CASSLVSSGYSYNEQFF. The DNA for the CDR3 is TGTGCCAGCAGCTTAGTTAGTAGCGGTTACTCCTACAATGAGCAGTTCTTC. Full variable domain (outside the CDR3, taken from reference TRBV7-8 and TRBJ2-1): GAGVSQSPRYKVAKRGQDVALRCDPISGHVSLFWYQQALGQGPEFLTYFQNEAQLDKSGLPSDRFFAERPEGSVSTLKIQRTQQEDSAVYLCASSLVSSGYSYNEQFFGPGTRLTVL.

This clone was recorded only once. This sequence joins TRBV21-1 and TRBJ1-1; the table calls TRBD1, which could not be checked here. TRBV21-1 is classified as a pseudogene. The CDR3 runs 14 residues. The chain's CDR3 is CASIRTGMNTEAFF. The CDR3 bases are TGTGCCAGCATCAGGACAGGAATGAACACTGAAGCTTTCTTT.

This sequence joins TRBV4-1 and TRBJ2-3, with D tentatively TRBD2 (6 bases). Trimming took off 4 bases at V and 2 bases at J, with 10 bases between the two ends. The CDR3 extends over 14 amino acids. Germline-derived CDR1 and CDR2 are MGHRA and YSYEKL. CDR3 coding DNA: TGCGCCAGCAGCCGTAGCGGAATCACAGATACGCAGTATTTT. Protein sequence: CASSRSGITDTQYF.

The rearrangement joins TRBV20-1 to TRBJ2-7; TRBD1 agrees at 7 bases. From germline, CDR1 is DFQATT and CDR2 SNEGSKA (reference sequence). Germline trimming cut 5 bases from V and 2 bases from J; bases unmatched to any gene: 12. The CDR3 extends over 15 amino acids. CDR3 bases: TGCAGTGCTGGTGGGTCGGGGACAGCGACCTACGAGCAGTACTTC. Translating gives CSAGGSGTATYEQYF.

The CDR3 is CASSQDYRVSGANVLTF. Here the CDR3 DNA reads TGCGCCAGCAGCCAAGATTATCGGGTCTCTGGGGCCAACGTCCTGACTTTC. The rearrangement uses TRBV4-1 and TRBJ2-6; D is unclear. V gave up 0 bases and J gave up 0 bases, with 9 bases separating them. This CDR3 contains 17 residues. The germline CDR1 and CDR2 sequences are MGHRA and YSYEKL.

This chain joins TRBV6-5 and TRBJ2-7; D is unclear. The germline V gene encodes CDR1 MNHEY and CDR2 SVGAGI. Trimming removed 5 bases at V and 7 bases at J, with 18 bases between. The CDR3 loop spans 14 amino acids. CDR3 loop: CASSPSHLYEEQYF. DNA of the CDR3: TGTGCCAGCAGTCCATCCCACCTCTACGAAGAGCAGTACTTC.

This chain joins TRBV6-5 and TRBJ1-1; D is perhaps TRBD1 (5 bases). V lost 7 bases and J lost 0, with 12 bases in between. Germline values: CDR1 MNHEY, CDR2 SVGAGI. The CDR3 is 14 amino acids. CDR3 region: CASTLTALNTEAFF. The CDR3 bases are TGTGCCAGCACCCTGACAGCTCTGAACACTGAAGCTTTCTTT.

The V gene is TRBV5-4, the J gene TRBJ2-6; 9 bases are shared with TRBD1. Trimming removed 0 bases from V and 0 bases from J; junction bases left unmatched: 4. Germline loops: CDR1 SGHNT, CDR2 YYREEE (reference sequence). The CDR3 is made up of 18 amino acids. CDR3 amino acids: CASSLGGTGRSGANVLTF. In DNA, the CDR3 is TGTGCCAGCAGCTTGGGGGGGACAGGGCGCTCTGGGGCCAACGTCCTGACTTTC.

The V and J genes are TRBV6-6 and TRBJ2-5, with 11 nucleotides matching TRBD2. V dropped 2 bases and J dropped 1; count of bases not matched to a gene: 3. Germline CDR1 MNHNY, CDR2 SVGAGI (reference sequence). CDR3 size: 16 residues. The CDR3 DNA reads as TGTGCCAGCAGTTACCTAGCGGGGGGAATCCAAGAGACCCAGTACTTC. This gives the protein CASSYLAGGIQETQYF.

V is TRBV5-8 and J is TRBJ1-1; tentatively, D is TRBD1 (5 bases). This CDR3 is built from 14 residues. The germline V and J ends were trimmed by 2 bases and 1 base, with 9 bases remaining between them. From germline, CDR1 is SGHTS and CDR2 YDEGEE. DNA for the CDR3: TGTGCCAGCAGCTTTGCCGGGGGGAACACTGAAGCTTTCTTT. Translation: CASSFAGGNTEAFF.

This clone was observed a handful of times. The genes are TRBV4-2 and TRBJ1-4; TRBD1 is a possible D gene (6 bases). This CDR3 region has 15 residues. V was clipped by 1 base and J by 4 bases, with 10 bases between them. Germline lookup yields CDR1 LGHNA and CDR2 YNFKEQ. The CDR3 DNA is TGTGCCAGCAGCCAAGGAGGGGGATTTAATGAAAAACTGTTTTTT. Protein sequence: CASSQGGGFNEKLFF.

The rearrangement uses TRBV13 and TRBJ2-1, with 9 bases lining up with TRBD2. The junction had 5 bases not matched to a gene; V was cut back by 2 bases and J by 6 bases. The CDR3 totals 15 residues. The germline V gene encodes CDR1 PRHDT and CDR2 FYEKMQ (reference sequence). The CDR3 nucleotides read TGTGCCAGCAGCTTATCGGGGACTAGCTTCAATGAGCAGTTCTTC. Amino acids: CASSLSGTSFNEQFF.

The chain carries TRBV6-5 and TRBJ1-2, with 9 nucleotides matching TRBD1. The CDR3 consists of 15 residues. Unmatched junction bases numbered 11, after V lost 7 bases and J lost 5 bases. CDR1 MNHEY and CDR2 SVGAGI come from the germline V gene. The CDR3 sequence: CASKQLVGTGYGYTF. CDR3 in DNA: TGTGCCAGCAAACAGCTCGTCGGGACAGGGTATGGCTACACCTTC.

The chain is built from TRBV2 and TRBJ1-2, with TRBD1 as a possible D gene (6 bases). CDR3 length: 13 amino acids. Germline assignment: CDR1 SNHLY and CDR2 FYNNEI. The V gene lost 6 bases and the J gene lost 3 bases, with 11 bases spanning the gap. CDR3 residues: CASRSEGDYGYTF. Here the CDR3 DNA reads TGTGCCAGCAGATCCGAGGGGGACTATGGCTACACCTTC.

The chain employs TRBV28 and TRBJ1-1; TRBD1 agrees at 8 bases. V gave up 6 bases and J gave up 2 bases; unmatched junction bases: 20. The germline gives CDR1 MDHEN, CDR2 SYDVKM. The CDR3 runs to 19 residues. The CDR3 loop reads CASRDMPLTGGLTNTEAFF. The CDR3 nucleotides read TGTGCCAGCAGGGATATGCCCCTTACAGGGGGACTAACCAACACTGAAGCTTTCTTT.

The V and J genes are TRBV7-6 and TRBJ2-1; the D gene is possibly TRBD2 (5 bases). The CDR3 runs to 17 residues. CDR1 SGHVS and CDR2 FNYEAQ come from the germline V gene. Trimming stripped 2 bases from V and 2 bases from J, with 16 bases between. CDR3 bases: TGTGCCAGCAGCTTACTACTTCGACTAACCCCCTACAATGAGCAGTTCTTC. It specifies CASSLLLRLTPYNEQFF.

A remark on this clone: Germline is not matched at one junction end, which may reflect a read error. This chain connects TRBV5-1 to TRBJ1-1; the D gene is possibly TRBD1 (6 bases). Germline V gene sequence: CDR1 SGHRS, CDR2 YFSETQ. The CDR3 runs 13 residues. The CDR3 loop is CASSFQGNAEAFF. For the CDR3, the DNA is TGCGCCAGCAGCTTTCAGGGGAACGCTGAAGCTTTCTTT.